The TCR beta chain described here comes from a study of blood T cell repertoires in COVID-19 (dated by TCRdb to the early 2020s). In the study overall: Samples covering the acute and convalescent phases of COVID-19 were provided by collaborators in the United States, Italy and Spain. The material from the prospective study consisted of cDNA or gDNA derived from T cells, B-cell-depleted T cells, or PBMCs. Subjects who had been exposed to COVID-19, were actively infected with it, or had recovered from it provided the deeply sampled blood TCRbeta repertoires that made up the dataset. A freely available public database, intended as a resource for researchers studying the immune response to SARS-CoV-2, is where the repertoires were released. Samples came from the ongoing ImmuneRACE study (first 160 participants) plus 1,254 subjects from 6 global collaborators. Sample metadata almost always included a de-identified subject ID, COVID-19 status, age in years and sex. Where available, HLA class I and class II types were obtained from metadata supplied by the sample provider rather than from assay-based typing. Overall study outcomes, separate from this receptor: The quantity of clinical and demographic metadata differed by source and by participant and was supplied without curation.

Note on this clone: Its antigen remains unidentified. No base-level quality is on record; no much larger clone is a single base apart.

Whole blood was collected in K2EDTA tubes by collaborating institutions according to the institutions' own protocols. For TCRbeta analysis, collaborator samples were shipped as frozen whole blood, as isolated PBMCs, or as DNA extracted from either sample type. CDR1 WSHSY and CDR2 SAAADI are derived from the germline V gene. V has 7 bases trimmed and J has 4 bases trimmed; junction bases matching no gene number 9. The CDR3 numbers 16 residues from cysteine through phenylalanine. Only the CDR3 portion is preserved as DNA: 48 bases, with reading frame beginning at the first base. The immunoSEQ Assay, a bias-controlled multiplex PCR, was used to amplify TCRbeta CDR3 regions from genomic DNA. As for how the authors treated the data: Within the assay, amplification of reference gene primers was used to estimate how many nucleated cells each sample contained. To quantify the absolute abundance of each unique TCRbeta CDR3 rearrangement, sequence reads were collapsed and filtered. For each sample, productive Simpson clonality was calculated by taking the square root of Simpson's diversity index across productive rearrangements. The table comes from immuneACCESS by way of TCRdb, which keeps in-frame sequences with V and J called. Part of the clones is missing from these tables; in studies checked, under half for an unresolved V gene and the rest for unknown reasons. Clone size and the V and J calls come from that table; the DNA yielded D and trimming. The sample table contains tens of thousands of clones; only one count was recorded for more than 80% of them. The ten largest clones capture less than 9.5% of the sample.

Material for sequencing was peripheral blood. The receptor chain draws on TRBV10-2 and TRBJ2-2, with 10 central nucleotides matching TRBD1. This receptor was taken from a human donor in a cohort sampled during active COVID-19. The CDR3 corresponds to CASTLLRQGATGELFF. The nucleotides read TGCGCCAGCACCCTCCTTAGACAGGGGGCCACCGGGGAGCTGTTTTTT.